These T cell receptor beta chains were read from a single sample in a study of CD8 T cells in Susac syndrome. TCRdb re-analysed the immunoSEQ multiplex PCR reads in MiXCR, keeping a single row per CDR3 protein. The profile shows tens of thousands of distinct CDR3 sequences, approximately 93% of them singletons. Material for sequencing was CD8+ T cells from PBMCs. These receptors came from a human donor with Susac syndrome. Both conserved end residues are part of each CDR3. Fields, in order: clone size, J gene, V gene, D gene, CDR3 protein, CDR3 DNA. A D gene is named only where the DNA matches it firmly. A row's size may be missing; if present it is once, few, many or a size class.

>-|TRBJ1-4|TRBV11-2|-
CASSRPGRGEKLFF
TGTGCCAGCAGCAGACCAGGGCGAGGTGAAAAACTGTTTTTT
>-|TRBJ2-7|TRBV28|TRBD1
CASSLGGQGYEQYF
TGTGCCAGCAGTTTGGGCGGACAGGGGTACGAGCAGTACTTC
>once|TRBJ1-1|TRBV27|-
CASSIYRETEAFF
TGTGCCAGCAGTATTTACAGGGAAACTGAAGCTTTCTTT
>-|TRBJ2-2|TRBV9|-
CASSGDWTGELFF
TGTGCCAGCAGCGGAGACTGGACCGGGGAGCTGTTTTTT
>-|TRBJ2-3|TRBV18|-
CASSQETTDTQYF
TGTGCCAGCTCGCAGGAGACCACAGATACGCAGTATTTT
>once|TRBJ2-7|TRBV28|-
CASSFPTSSYEQYF
TGTGCCAGCAGTTTCCCCACTAGCAGTTACGAGCAGTACTTC
>-|TRBJ2-1|TRBV11-2|TRBD2
CASSSSPGLAGNEQFF
TGTGCCAGCAGCTCATCTCCGGGACTAGCAGGCAATGAGCAGTTCTTC
>once|TRBJ2-2|TRBV4-2|-
CASSQTFPPLGGNTGELFF
TGTGCCAGCAGCCAAACCTTTCCCCCCCTAGGAGGTAACACCGGGGAGCTGTTTTTT
>-|TRBJ2-3|TRBV5-6|-
CASTPTGTDTQYF
TGTGCCAGCACTCCTACGGGCACAGATACGCAGTATTTT
>-|TRBJ2-2|TRBV9|TRBD2
CASSSRTSGSWSGELFF
TGTGCCAGCAGCTCGAGGACTAGCGGGAGTTGGTCCGGGGAGCTGTTTTTT
>-|TRBJ2-3|TRBV6-6|-
CASRLSRDTQYF
TGTGCCAGCCGCCTCAGTCGAGATACGCAGTATTTT
>-|TRBJ2-1|TRBV28|-
CASGTPSIGSQFF
TGTGCCAGCGGTACCCCATCCATCGGGTCCCAGTTCTTC
>few|TRBJ2-5|TRBV24-1|-
CATSDGSQETQYF
TGTGCCACCAGTGATGGCTCTCAAGAGACCCAGTACTTC
>-|TRBJ2-3|TRBV12-3/TRBV12-4|-
CASSLRRGRGTDTQYF
TGTGCCAGCAGTTTACGGCGGGGACGGGGCACAGATACGCAGTATTTT
>once|TRBJ2-5|TRBV30|-
CAWSRNSGTGETQYF
TGTGCCTGGAGTAGAAACTCCGGGACTGGGGAGACCCAGTACTTC
>-|TRBJ1-1|TRBV7-2|-
CASSFATGLAFF
TGTGCCAGCAGTTTCGCAACAGGGCTAGCTTTCTTT
>-|TRBJ1-2|TRBV2|-
CASKEGYGYTF
TGTGCCAGCAAGGAAGGCTATGGCTACACCTTC
>-|TRBJ1-2|TRBV27|-
CASGLVGGDHGYTF
TGTGCCAGCGGACTCGTTGGGGGGGATCATGGCTACACCTTC
>-|TRBJ2-1|TRBV11-2|TRBD2
CASSLEGLAGGFKFF
TGTGCCAGCAGCCTAGAGGGACTAGCGGGAGGGTTTAAGTTCTTC
>-|TRBJ2-5|TRBV7-9|-
CASSSYRDRQETQYF
TGTGCCAGCAGCTCCTACCGGGACCGACAAGAGACCCAGTACTTC
>-|TRBJ2-7|TRBV20-1|-
CSARGSLYEQYF
TGCAGTGCTAGAGGGAGCTTATACGAGCAGTACTTC
>-|TRBJ2-1|TRBV20-1|-
CSARIAGRVYEQFF
TGCAGTGCTAGGATTGCGGGAAGGGTCTATGAGCAGTTCTTC
>-|TRBJ1-1|TRBV12-5|TRBD1
CASGTGTGTATEAFF
TGTGCTAGTGGTACCGGGACAGGGACGGCCACTGAAGCTTTCTTT
>-|TRBJ1-1|TRBV5-8|-
CASSLGGVGEAFF
TGTGCCAGCAGCTTGGGGGGTGTGGGTGAAGCTTTCTTT
>-|TRBJ2-1|TRBV6-1|-
CASSETAGQTYNEQFF
TGTGCCAGCAGTGAAACCGCGGGCCAGACCTACAATGAGCAGTTCTTC
>-|TRBJ2-2|TRBV7-9|TRBD2
CASSLERTSNTGELFF
TGTGCCAGCAGCTTAGAGAGGACTAGTAACACCGGGGAGCTGTTTTTT
>-|TRBJ2-3|TRBV14|TRBD2
CASSPGTSWDTQYF
TGTGCCAGCAGCCCCGGGACTAGCTGGGATACGCAGTATTTT
>-|TRBJ2-2|TRBV7-9|-
CAMGSPGTGELFF
TGTGCCATGGGGTCCCCGGGGACCGGGGAGCTGTTTTTT
>once|TRBJ1-4|TRBV7-2|TRBD1
CASSLHPGQNSGKLFF
TGTGCCAGCAGCCTCCACCCGGGACAGAATTCAGGAAAACTGTTTTTT
>-|TRBJ1-1|TRBV29-1|-
CSVVGGLNTEAFF
TGCAGCGTTGTCGGGGGCCTGAACACTGAAGCTTTCTTT